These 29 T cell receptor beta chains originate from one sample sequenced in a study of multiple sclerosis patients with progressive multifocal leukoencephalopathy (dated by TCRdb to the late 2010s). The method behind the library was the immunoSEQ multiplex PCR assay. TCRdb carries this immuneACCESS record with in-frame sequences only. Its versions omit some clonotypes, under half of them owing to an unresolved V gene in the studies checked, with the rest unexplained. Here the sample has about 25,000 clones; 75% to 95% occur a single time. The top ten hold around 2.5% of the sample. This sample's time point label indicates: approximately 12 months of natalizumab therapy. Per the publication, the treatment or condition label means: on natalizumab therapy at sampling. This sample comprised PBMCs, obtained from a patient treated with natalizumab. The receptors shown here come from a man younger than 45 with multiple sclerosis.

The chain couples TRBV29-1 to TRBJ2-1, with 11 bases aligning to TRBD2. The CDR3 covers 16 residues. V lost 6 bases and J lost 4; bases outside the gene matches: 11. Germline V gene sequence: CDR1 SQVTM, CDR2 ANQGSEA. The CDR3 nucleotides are TGCAGCGTCGTCCCGGCTAGCGGGAGGTCATACAATGAGCAGTTCTTC. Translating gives CSVVPASGRSYNEQFF.

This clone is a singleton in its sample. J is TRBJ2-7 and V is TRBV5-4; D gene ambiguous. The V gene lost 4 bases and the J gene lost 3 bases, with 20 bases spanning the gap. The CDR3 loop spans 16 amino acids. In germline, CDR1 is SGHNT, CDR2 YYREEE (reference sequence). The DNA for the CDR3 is TGTGCCAGCAGCCCCGGCGTTGGGGAACATTTCTACGAGCAGTACGTC. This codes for CASSPGVGEHFYEQYV.

The CDR3 spells CASSPSYEQYF. CDR3 sequence (DNA): TGTGCCAGCAGCCCCTCCTACGAGCAGTACTTC. V gene TRBV7-2 combines with J gene TRBJ2-5; unclear D gene. The end of the DNA is better explained by TRBJ2-7, so the J call may be wrong. This CDR3 region has 11 residues. In germline, CDR1 is SGHTA, CDR2 FQGNSA.

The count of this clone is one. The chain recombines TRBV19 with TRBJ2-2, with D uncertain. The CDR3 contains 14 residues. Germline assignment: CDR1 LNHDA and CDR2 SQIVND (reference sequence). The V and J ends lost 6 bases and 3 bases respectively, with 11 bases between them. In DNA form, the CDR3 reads TGTGCCAGTAGCTTGATACTATACACCGGGGAGCTGTTTTTT. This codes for CASSLILYTGELFF.

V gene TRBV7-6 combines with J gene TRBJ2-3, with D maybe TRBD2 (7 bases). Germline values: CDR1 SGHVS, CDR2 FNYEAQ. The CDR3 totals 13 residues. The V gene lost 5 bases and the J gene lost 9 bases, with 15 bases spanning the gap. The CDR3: CASSREDQGTQYF. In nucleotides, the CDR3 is TGTGCCAGCAGCCGGGAGGATCAGGGGACGCAGTATTTT.

The CDR3, as DNA: TGTGCCAGCAGCCCCCTAAGCGGGAGGGCCCTCGATGAGCAGTTCTTC. It yields the protein CASSPLSGRALDEQFF. The chain uses TRBV14 and TRBJ2-1; 10 bases are a match to TRBD2. Germline V gene sequence: CDR1 SGHDN, CDR2 FVKESK. The ends lost 4 bases at V and 8 bases at J; junction bases unmatched: 11. The CDR3 runs to 16 residues.

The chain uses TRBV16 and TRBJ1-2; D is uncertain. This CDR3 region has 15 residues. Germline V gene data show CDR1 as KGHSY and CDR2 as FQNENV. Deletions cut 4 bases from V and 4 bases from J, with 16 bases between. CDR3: CASSLPGEGTYGYTF. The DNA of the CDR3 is TGTGCCAGCAGCCTCCCAGGAGAGGGTACCTATGGCTACACCTTC.

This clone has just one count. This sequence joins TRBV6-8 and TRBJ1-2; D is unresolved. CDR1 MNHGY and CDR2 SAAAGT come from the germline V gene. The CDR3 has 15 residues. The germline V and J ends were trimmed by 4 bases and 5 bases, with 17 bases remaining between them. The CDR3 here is CASSSPGRIGYGYTF. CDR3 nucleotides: TGTGCCAGCAGTTCCCCGGGCAGGATAGGGTATGGCTACACCTTC.

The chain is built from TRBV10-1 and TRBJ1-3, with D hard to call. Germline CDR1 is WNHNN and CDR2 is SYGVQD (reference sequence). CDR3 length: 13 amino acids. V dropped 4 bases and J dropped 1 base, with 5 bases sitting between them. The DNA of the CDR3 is TGCGCCAGCAGTGGGGGTTCTGGAAACACCATATATTTT. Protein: CASSGGSGNTIYF.

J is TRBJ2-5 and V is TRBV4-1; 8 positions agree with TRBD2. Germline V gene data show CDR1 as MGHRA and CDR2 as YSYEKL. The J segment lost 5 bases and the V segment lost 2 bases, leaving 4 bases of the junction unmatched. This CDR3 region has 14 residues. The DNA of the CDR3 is TGCGCCAGCAGCCAACCCGGACTAGCCGAGACCCAGTACTTC. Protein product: CASSQPGLAETQYF.

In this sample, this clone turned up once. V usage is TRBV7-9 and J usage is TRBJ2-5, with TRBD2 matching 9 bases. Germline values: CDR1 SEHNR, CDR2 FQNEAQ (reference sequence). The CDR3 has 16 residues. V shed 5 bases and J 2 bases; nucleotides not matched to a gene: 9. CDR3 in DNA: TGTGCCAGCAGCCGGGGGGCTAGCGGGACGCAAGAGACCCAGTACTTC. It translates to CASSRGASGTQETQYF.

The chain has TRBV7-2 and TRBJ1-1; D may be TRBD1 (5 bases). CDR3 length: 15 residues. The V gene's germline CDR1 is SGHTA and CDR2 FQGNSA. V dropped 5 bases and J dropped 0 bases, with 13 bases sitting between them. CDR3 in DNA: TGTGCCAGCAGCCTCCTCCGGGGGATGAACACTGAAGCTTTCTTT. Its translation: CASSLLRGMNTEAFF.

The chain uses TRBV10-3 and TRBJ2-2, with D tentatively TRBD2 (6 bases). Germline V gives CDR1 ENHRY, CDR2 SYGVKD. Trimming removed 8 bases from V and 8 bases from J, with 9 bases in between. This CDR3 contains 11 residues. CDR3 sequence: CAIGTAGELFF. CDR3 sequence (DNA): TGTGCCATCGGGACTGCTGGGGAGCTGTTTTTT.

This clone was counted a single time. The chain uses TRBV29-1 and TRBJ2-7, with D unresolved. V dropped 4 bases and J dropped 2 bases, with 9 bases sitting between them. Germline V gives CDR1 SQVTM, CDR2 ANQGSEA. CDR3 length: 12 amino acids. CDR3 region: CSVGVSPYEQYF. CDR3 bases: TGCAGCGTTGGGGTCTCCCCCTACGAGCAGTACTTC.

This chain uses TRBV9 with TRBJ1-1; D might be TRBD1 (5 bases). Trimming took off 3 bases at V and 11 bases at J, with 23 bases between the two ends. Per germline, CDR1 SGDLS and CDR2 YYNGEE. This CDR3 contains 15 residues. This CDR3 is CASSAMGGTPGRAFF. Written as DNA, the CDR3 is TGTGCCAGCAGCGCAATGGGGGGGACCCCAGGACGGGCTTTCTTT. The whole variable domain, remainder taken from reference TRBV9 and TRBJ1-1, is DSGVTQTPKHLITATGQRVTLRCSPRSGDLSVYWYQQSLDQGLQFLIQYYNGEERAKGNILERFSAQQFPDLHSELNLSSLELGDSALYFCASSAMGGTPGRAFFGQGTRLTVV.

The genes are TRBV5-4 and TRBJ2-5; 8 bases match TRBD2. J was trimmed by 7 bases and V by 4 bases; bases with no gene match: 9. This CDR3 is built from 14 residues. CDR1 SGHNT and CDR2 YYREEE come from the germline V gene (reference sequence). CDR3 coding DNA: TGTGCCAGCAGCCGCAGCGGGGGAGGTGGGACCCAGTACTTC. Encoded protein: CASSRSGGGGTQYF. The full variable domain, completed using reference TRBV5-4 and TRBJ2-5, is ETGVTQSPTHLIKTRGQQVTLRCSSQSGHNTVSWYQQALGQGPQFIFQYYREEENGRGNFPPRFSGLQFPNYSSELNVNALELDDSALYLCASSRSGGGGTQYFGPGTRLLVL.

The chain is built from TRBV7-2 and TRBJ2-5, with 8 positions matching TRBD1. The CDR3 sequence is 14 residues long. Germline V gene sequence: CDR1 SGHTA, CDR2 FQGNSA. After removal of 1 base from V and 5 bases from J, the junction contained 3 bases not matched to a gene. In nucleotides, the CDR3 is TGTGCCAGCAGCTTAGTCACAGGGGGTGAGACCCAGTACTTC. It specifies CASSLVTGGETQYF.

CDR3 loop: CASSSGPFLYNEQFF. The DNA for the CDR3 is TGTGCCAGCAGTAGTGGCCCATTCCTATACAATGAGCAGTTCTTC. This chain joins TRBV14 and TRBJ2-1; the D is unclear. The CDR3 length is 15 residues. Germline lookup yields CDR1 SGHDN and CDR2 FVKESK. V gave up 6 bases and J gave up 4 bases, with 16 bases separating them.

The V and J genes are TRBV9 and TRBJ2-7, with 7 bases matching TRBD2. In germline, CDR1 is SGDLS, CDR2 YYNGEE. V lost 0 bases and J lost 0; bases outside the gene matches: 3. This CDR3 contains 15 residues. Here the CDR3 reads CASSVGGGGSYEQYF. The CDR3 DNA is TGTGCCAGCAGCGTAGGGGGCGGGGGCTCCTACGAGCAGTACTTC.

The CDR3 spells CARLTGYNEQFF. Here the CDR3 DNA reads TGCGCCAGATTGACAGGCTACAATGAGCAGTTCTTC. This chain links TRBV10-1 with TRBJ2-1; D may be TRBD1 (6 bases). The CDR3 sequence is 12 residues long. Deletions cut 9 bases from V and 3 bases from J, with 9 bases between. CDR1 is WNHNN, CDR2 SYGVQD, per germline (reference sequence).

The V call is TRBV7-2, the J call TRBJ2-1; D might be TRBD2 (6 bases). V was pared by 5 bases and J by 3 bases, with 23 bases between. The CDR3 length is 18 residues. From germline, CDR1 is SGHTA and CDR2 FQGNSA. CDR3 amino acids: CASSPFIDLLANYNEQFF. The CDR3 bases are TGTGCCAGCAGCCCCTTTATCGATTTACTAGCCAACTACAATGAGCAGTTCTTC.

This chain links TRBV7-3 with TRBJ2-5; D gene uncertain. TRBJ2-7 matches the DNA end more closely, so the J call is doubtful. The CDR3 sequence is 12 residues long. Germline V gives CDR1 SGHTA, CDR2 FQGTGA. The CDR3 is CASSSSSYEQYF. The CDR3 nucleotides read TGTGCCAGCAGCTCGAGCTCCTACGAGCAGTACTTC.

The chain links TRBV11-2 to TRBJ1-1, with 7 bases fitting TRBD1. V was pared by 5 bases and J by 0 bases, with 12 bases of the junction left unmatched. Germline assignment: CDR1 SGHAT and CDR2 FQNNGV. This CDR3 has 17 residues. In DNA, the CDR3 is TGTGCCAGCAGCCAACTAATAAAAGGGGGCATGAACACTGAAGCTTTCTTT. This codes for CASSQLIKGGMNTEAFF.

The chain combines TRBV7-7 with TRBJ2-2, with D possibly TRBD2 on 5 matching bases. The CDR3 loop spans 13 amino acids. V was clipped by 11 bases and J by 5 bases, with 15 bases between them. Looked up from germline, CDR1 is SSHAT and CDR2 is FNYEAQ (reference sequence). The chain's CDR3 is CACEGEGTGELFF. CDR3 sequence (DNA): TGTGCCTGCGAGGGAGAAGGAACCGGGGAGCTGTTTTTT.

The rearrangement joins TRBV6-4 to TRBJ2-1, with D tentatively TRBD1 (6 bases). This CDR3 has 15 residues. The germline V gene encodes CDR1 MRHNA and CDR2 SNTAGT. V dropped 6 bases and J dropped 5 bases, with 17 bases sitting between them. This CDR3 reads CASSPQWQGHNEQFF. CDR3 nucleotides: TGTGCCAGCAGCCCGCAATGGCAGGGGCACAATGAGCAGTTCTTC.

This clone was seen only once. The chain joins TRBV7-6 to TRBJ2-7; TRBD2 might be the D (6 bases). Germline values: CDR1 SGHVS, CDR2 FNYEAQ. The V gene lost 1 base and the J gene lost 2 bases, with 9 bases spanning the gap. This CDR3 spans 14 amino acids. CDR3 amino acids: CASSLVGGTYEQYF. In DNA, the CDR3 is TGTGCCAGCAGCTTAGTTGGGGGGACCTACGAGCAGTACTTC.

The CDR3 DNA is TGTGCCTGGAGTGCGGTTCCTATGAACACTGAAGCTTTCTTT. This translates into CAWSAVPMNTEAFF. V usage is TRBV30 and J usage is TRBJ1-1; D ambiguous. CDR1 is GTSNPN, CDR2 SVGIG, per germline (reference sequence). The CDR3 spans 14 residues. With 1 base removed from V and 0 bases from J, the gap between germline ends came to 9 bases.

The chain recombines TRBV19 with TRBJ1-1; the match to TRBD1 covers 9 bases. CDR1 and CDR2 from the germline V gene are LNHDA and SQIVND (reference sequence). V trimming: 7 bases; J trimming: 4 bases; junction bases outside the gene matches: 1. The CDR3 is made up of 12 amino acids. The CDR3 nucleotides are TGTGCCAGTAAGACAGGGGGCACTGAAGCTTTCTTT. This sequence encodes CASKTGGTEAFF.

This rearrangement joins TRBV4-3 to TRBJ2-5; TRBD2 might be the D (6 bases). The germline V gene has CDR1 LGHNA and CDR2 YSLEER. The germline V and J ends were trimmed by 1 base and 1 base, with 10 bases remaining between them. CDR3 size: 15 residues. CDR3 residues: CASSQGWGGQETQYF. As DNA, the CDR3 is TGCGCCAGCAGCCAAGGGTGGGGAGGCCAAGAGACCCAGTACTTC.